Listed below are T cell receptor beta chains from one sample, sequenced in a study of cytomegalovirus exposure and HLA in healthy donors. TCRdb's copy holds only in-frame clones and misses some; the assay was immunoSEQ multiplex PCR. The sample gives 100,000 to 150,000 clones, 81% of which show up once; about 2% is in the top ten. Sequences were obtained from PBMCs. The source is a man between 18 and 29 years old in good health and CMV-seronegative. The CDR3 runs from the conserved cysteine through the conserved F or W. A D gene is named only where the DNA matches it firmly.

>TRBJ1-2|TRBV7-9|-
CSSSLAGTPFYGYTF
>TRBJ2-7|TRBV9|-
CASSVATGSEQYF
>TRBJ1-6|TRBV5-8|-
CASSRQSLSSSPLHF
>TRBJ1-1|TRBV11-2|-
CASSSHLNTEAFF
>TRBJ1-1|TRBV5-6|-
CASSPNRYKGNTEAFF
>TRBJ2-7|TRBV7-6|TRBD2
CASSLRPSGGSYEQYF
>TRBJ1-2|TRBV7-6|-
CASSLGSYGYTF
>TRBJ2-7|TRBV11-2|TRBD1
CASSSGTGFPYEQYF
>TRBJ1-1|TRBV11-2|-
CASSPQTIGNTEAFF
>TRBJ2-7|TRBV27|-
CASSGQGTAYEQYF
>TRBJ1-4|TRBV6-5|-
CASRQGGTNEKLFF
>TRBJ2-5|TRBV4-3|TRBD2
CASSQIAGIQETQYF
>TRBJ2-3|TRBV2|-
CASLLGGFVSDTQYF
>TRBJ2-7|TRBV11-2|TRBD2
CASSLEGGGGPYEQYF
>TRBJ2-5|TRBV9|TRBD2
CASSVVGGVETQYF
>TRBJ1-1|TRBV19|-
CASLSAEGMNTEAFF
>TRBJ2-3|TRBV11-2|-
CASSLGTYTDTQYF
>TRBJ1-3|TRBV5-1|TRBD1
CASSSLQGADGNTIYF
>TRBJ1-6|TRBV7-9|-
CASSAITPGLDNSPLHF
>TRBJ2-3|TRBV11-1|-
CASSLEERAVDTQYF
>TRBJ1-2|TRBV5-6|TRBD1
CASSDGQGDYGYTF
>TRBJ2-2|TRBV2|TRBD1
CASTQQGHTGELFF
>TRBJ2-3|TRBV6-1|-
CASRASTDTQYF
>TRBJ1-6|TRBV19|-
CASTAFGTWNPSSYNSPLHF
>TRBJ2-5|TRBV12-5|-
CASGPQGRVISVETQYF
>TRBJ1-4|TRBV7-9|-
CASSLGSSGFFEKLFF
>TRBJ2-1|TRBV5-1|-
CASAQGGAHNEQFF
>TRBJ2-2|TRBV19|TRBD1
CASSMDRLGELFF
>TRBJ1-2|TRBV6-6|-
CASSSGPPNYGYTF
>TRBJ1-1|TRBV19|-
CASSMEGRRTEAFF
>TRBJ1-2|TRBV7-6|TRBD1
CASSDDRGRGMSGYTF
>TRBJ2-7|TRBV5-8|-
CASSLGGARDEQYF
>TRBJ2-2|TRBV5-5|-
CASSLEPGGTGELFF
>TRBJ1-2|TRBV13|-
CASSQRGQVAKMGYTF
>TRBJ2-1|TRBV7-6|TRBD2
CASSRAGGPPYNEQFF
>TRBJ1-1|TRBV5-1|-
CASSLRGRSNTEAFF
>TRBJ1-6|TRBV5-6|-
CASSLEGGSPLHF
>TRBJ1-4|TRBV5-4|-
CASSPGQPTNEKLFF
>TRBJ2-2|TRBV19|TRBD1
CASSPGTGNAGELFF